This note documents a single TCR beta chain sequence. The data were taken from a study of blood T cell repertoires in COVID-19. Study details: Donors in the United States, Italy and Spain gave samples during acute or convalescent COVID-19. Nucleic acid was either cDNA or gDNA, and it came from T cells, B-cell-depleted T cells, or PBMCs.

Repertoires were generated with immunoSEQ multiplex PCR, while TCRdb's copy carries only in-frame clones and drops some. In the table there are more than 200,000 clones, around 85% of which are singletons. J gave up 5 bases and V 5 bases, and 6 bases lay outside the gene matches. The CDR3 sequence is 15 residues long. Germline CDR1 is LGHDT and CDR2 is YNNKEL (reference sequence). The chain combines TRBV3-1 (or the pseudogene TRBV3-2) with TRBJ2-3; 11 nucleotides align to TRBD2. Sequenced sample: peripheral blood. The receptor was isolated from a woman in her 40s with active or convalescent COVID-19. The CDR3 nucleotides are TGTGCCAGCAGCTCATATAGCGGGGGGGGAGATACGCAGTATTTT. As protein: CASSSYSGGGDTQYF.